The 30 T cell receptor beta chains below were found in one sample sequenced in a study of cytomegalovirus exposure and HLA in healthy donors. The primer mix had 60 Vbeta and 13 Jbeta primers. The repertoire was sequenced with immunoSEQ multiplex PCR; TCRdb's copy has only in-frame clones and lacks some. Among 100,000 to 150,000 clones listed, roughly 78% were seen once. Sequencing input: PBMCs. The receptors originated from a man younger than 40 in good health and CMV-seropositive.

The J gene is TRBJ2-7, the V gene TRBV28, with D perhaps TRBD2 (7 bases). The CDR3 spans 13 residues. CDR1 is MDHEN and CDR2 is SYDVKM in the germline V gene. Trimming stripped 7 bases from V and 2 bases from J, with 12 bases between. CDR3 protein: CASKEGGAYEQYF. The CDR3 bases are TGTGCCAGCAAAGAGGGGGGGGCCTACGAGCAGTACTTC. Full variable domain (missing parts from reference TRBV28 and TRBJ2-7): DVKVTQSSRYLVKRTGEKVFLECVQDMDHENMFWYRQDPGLGLRLIYFSYDVKMKEKGDIPEGYSVSREKKERFSLILESASTNQTSMYLCASKEGGAYEQYFGPGTRLTVT.

The chain carries TRBV15 and TRBJ2-3, with no clear D. Germline assignment: CDR1 LNHNV and CDR2 YYDKDF (reference sequence). V shed 3 bases and J shed 9 bases, with 10 bases lying between them. There are 12 residues in the CDR3. The CDR3 sequence is CATSSAMGTQYF. The CDR3 nucleotides are TGTGCCACCAGCAGCGCCATGGGCACGCAGTATTTT.

The chain employs TRBV11-2 and TRBJ2-2; 9 bases fit TRBD2. CDR1 SGHAT and CDR2 FQNNGV come from the germline V gene. J was trimmed by 0 bases and V by 1 base; bases with no gene match: 6. There are 18 residues in the CDR3. CDR3 DNA: TGTGCCAGCAGCTTAGGACTAGCGGCTTACGCGAACACCGGGGAGCTGTTTTTT. Its translation: CASSLGLAAYANTGELFF.

This clone appeared a few times. The chain joins TRBV19 to TRBJ2-3; 8 nucleotides match TRBD2. The V gene end was trimmed by 3 bases and the J gene end by 11 bases; junction bases not matched to a gene: 7. Germline lookup yields CDR1 LNHDA and CDR2 SQIVND (reference sequence). CDR3 length: 13 amino acids. The CDR3, as DNA: TGTGCCAGTAGTATTACTAGGACTAGCAAGCAGTATTTT. Amino acid sequence: CASSITRTSKQYF.

This chain connects TRBV30 to TRBJ1-1; 7 nucleotides match TRBD1. The V gene end was trimmed by 3 bases and the J gene end by 4 bases; junction bases not matched to a gene: 5. The CDR3 covers 13 residues. CDR1 is GTSNPN, CDR2 SVGIG, per germline (reference sequence). The CDR3 DNA reads TGTGCCTGGAGGTCGACAGGGACCACTGAAGCTTTCTTT. The encoded protein is CAWRSTGTTEAFF.

This sequence joins TRBV27 and TRBJ2-7, with D tentatively TRBD1 (5 bases). The CDR3 totals 14 residues. V was shortened by 2 bases and J by 5 bases, with 13 bases between the two germline ends. Germline CDR1 MNHEY, CDR2 SMNVEV (reference sequence). In DNA form, the CDR3 reads TGTGCCAGCAGTTTAGAGTCAGGGCTTGACGAGCAGTACTTC. It codes for CASSLESGLDEQYF.

The genes are TRBV6-5 and TRBJ2-5; TRBD2 is a possible D gene (5 bases). Trimming took 0 bases from V and 7 from J, leaving 18 bases between them. The V gene's germline CDR1 is MNHEY and CDR2 SVGAGI. CDR3 length equals 16 residues. CDR3 sequence reads: CASSYSGVHPGATQYF. The CDR3 nucleotides are TGTGCCAGCAGTTACTCCGGGGTCCACCCAGGCGCGACCCAGTACTTC.

The chain uses TRBV10-3 and TRBJ2-3; TRBD1 matches 8 bases. CDR3 length equals 18 residues. CDR1 ENHRY and CDR2 SYGVKD come from the germline V gene. The V and J ends lost 11 bases and 0 bases, in that order; junction bases with no gene match: 19. The CDR3 spells CAPLPRDRLPPSTDTQYF. The CDR3 nucleotides are TGTGCCCCCCTTCCCCGGGACAGGCTCCCACCTAGCACAGATACGCAGTATTTT.

The rearrangement links TRBV4-3 to TRBJ2-5; 7 bases align to TRBD1. The closer fit of TRBJ2-7 to the DNA end suggests the J call may be wrong. CDR1 and CDR2 (germline): LGHNA, YSLEER. This CDR3 is 13 amino acids long. CDR3 region: CASSQVSGGEQYF. For the CDR3, the DNA is TGCGCCAGCAGCCAAGTCTCAGGGGGCGAGCAGTACTTC.

V usage is TRBV15 and J usage is TRBJ1-1; TRBD1 might be the D (6 bases). The V end lost 4 bases, the J end lost 1 base, and 13 bases lay between the germline ends. CDR1 is LNHNV, CDR2 YYDKDF, per germline (reference sequence). This CDR3 has 15 amino acids. In DNA, the CDR3 is TGTGCCACCAGCACACCCTACAGGGAGAACACTGAAGCTTTCTTT. Translation: CATSTPYRENTEAFF.

The chain carries TRBV6-5 and TRBJ2-7; possibly TRBD2 for D (6 bases). Germline loops: CDR1 MNHEY, CDR2 SVGAGI. CDR3 length: 16 residues. The V end lost 0 bases, the J end lost 6 bases, and 18 bases lay between the germline ends. CDR3 bases: TGTGCCAGCAGTTACTCGGGGGGATCCCCGGTAGGCGAGCAGTACTTC. This codes for CASSYSGGSPVGEQYF.

The V call is TRBV5-4, the J call TRBJ1-1, with 10 bases lining up with TRBD1. This CDR3 spans 15 amino acids. CDR1 and CDR2 (germline): SGHNT, YYREEE (reference sequence). V lost 0 bases to trimming and J lost 8 bases; unmatched junction nucleotides: 7. CDR3 coding DNA: TGTGCCAGCAGCTTGGGGGGACAGGGGCGATCGGAAGCTTTCTTT. It yields the protein CASSLGGQGRSEAFF.

The rearrangement joins TRBV7-9 to TRBJ2-1; unclear D gene. The CDR3 contains 12 residues. Germline V gene lookup returns CDR1 SEHNR and CDR2 FQNEAQ (reference sequence). The V gene lost 1 base and the J gene lost 10 bases, with 8 bases spanning the gap. This chain's CDR3 is CASSLEIGEQFF. The DNA for the CDR3 is TGTGCCAGCAGCTTAGAAATTGGCGAGCAGTTCTTC.

J is TRBJ2-4 and V is TRBV5-1; D gene ambiguous. V lost 4 bases to trimming and J lost 0 bases, with 8 bases between them. The germline gives CDR1 SGHRS, CDR2 YFSETQ. The CDR3 runs 14 residues. CDR3 coding DNA: TGCGCCAGCAGCCCTGACTTAGCCAAAAACATTCAGTACTTC. Protein: CASSPDLAKNIQYF.

This chain links TRBV28 with TRBJ1-2, with D hard to call. CDR3 length: 16 amino acids. V was trimmed by 4 bases and J by 5 bases, leaving 20 bases between them. CDR1 is MDHEN and CDR2 is SYDVKM in the germline V gene. CDR3 in amino acids: CASSSGGAGPLYGYTF. The CDR3 DNA sequence: TGTGCCAGCAGTTCCGGAGGTGCAGGACCTCTTTATGGCTACACCTTC.

The V and J genes are TRBV7-6 and TRBJ1-3, with 8 bases that match TRBD1. Germline assignment: CDR1 SGHVS and CDR2 FNYEAQ. The CDR3 contains 14 residues. V dropped 5 bases and J dropped 4; count of bases not matched to a gene: 4. The CDR3: CASSPGQGGNTIYF. For the CDR3, the DNA is TGTGCCAGCAGCCCCGGACAGGGAGGAAACACCATATATTTT.

The gene calls are TRBV7-3 and TRBJ2-1; D is unresolved. The V gene's germline CDR1 is SGHTA and CDR2 FQGTGA. CDR3 size: 15 residues. The germline V and J ends were trimmed by 2 bases and 0 bases, with 8 bases remaining between them. CDR3 coding DNA: TGTGCCAGCAGCTTATTACAGTCCTCCTACAATGAGCAGTTCTTC. It encodes CASSLLQSSYNEQFF.

J is TRBJ1-2 and V is TRBV5-5, with 10 bases matching TRBD1. The germline V gene has CDR1 SGHKS and CDR2 YYEKEE (reference sequence). CDR3 size: 17 residues. With V trimmed by 4 bases and J by 8 bases, 17 bases remained unmatched. The CDR3 coding sequence is TGTGCCAGCAGCCGACCGCGGGACAGGGGATTCCTCTACGGCTACACCTTC. Translated, it gives CASSRPRDRGFLYGYTF. Full variable domain (rest looked up from reference TRBV5-5 and TRBJ1-2): DAGVTQSPTHLIKTRGQQVTLRCSPISGHKSVSWYQQVLGQGPQFIFQYYEKEERGRGNFPDRFSARQFPNYSSELNVNALLLGDSALYLCASSRPRDRGFLYGYTFGSGTRLTVV.

The gene calls are TRBV30 and TRBJ1-1; 7 positions match TRBD1. Per the germline V gene, CDR1 is GTSNPN and CDR2 is SVGIG (reference sequence). Trimming removed 2 bases from V and 1 base from J; junction bases left unmatched: 4. The length of the CDR3 is 14 residues. The CDR3 protein is CAWSTGVENTEAFF. The CDR3 DNA sequence: TGTGCCTGGAGTACAGGGGTGGAGAACACTGAAGCTTTCTTT.

In its sample, this clone was seen a few times. V usage is TRBV5-1 and J usage is TRBJ2-2; 8 nucleotides agree with TRBD1. The CDR3 has 16 residues. Per the germline V gene, CDR1 is SGHRS and CDR2 is YFSETQ. The V gene end was trimmed by 1 base and the J gene end by 7 bases; junction bases not matched to a gene: 9. This CDR3 reads CASSLLGQGSVGELFF. CDR3 in DNA: TGCGCCAGCAGCTTGCTTGGACAGGGTTCGGTCGGGGAGCTGTTTTTT. The full variable domain, with the rest looked up from reference TRBV5-1 and TRBJ2-2, is KAGVTQTPRYLIKTRGQQVTLSCSPISGHRSVSWYQQTPGQGLQFLFEYFSETQRNKGNFPGRFSGRQFSNSRSEMNVSTLELGDSALYLCASSLLGQGSVGELFFGEGSRLTVL.

The chain combines TRBV11-3 with TRBJ2-5; 11 positions agree with TRBD2. With 1 base clipped from V and 2 bases from J, the junction kept 0 bases outside the gene matches. Germline CDR1 reads SGHNT; CDR2 reads YENEEA. The CDR3 covers 15 residues. The CDR3 DNA reads as TGTGCCAGCAGCTTAGGGACTAGCGGGCAAGAGACCCAGTACTTC. Translation gives CASSLGTSGQETQYF.

The chain combines TRBV25-1 with TRBJ2-2; 8 bases align to TRBD1. Germline CDR1 and CDR2: MGHDK and SYGVNS. The CDR3 is made up of 15 amino acids. V trimming: 3 bases; J trimming: 5 bases; junction bases outside the gene matches: 5. The CDR3 region is CASSDTGGYTGELFF. CDR3 nucleotide sequence: TGTGCCAGCAGTGACACAGGGGGGTATACCGGGGAGCTGTTTTTT.

The V call is TRBV7-6, the J call TRBJ2-3, with 11 bases fitting TRBD2. V was pared by 5 bases and J by 3 bases, with 13 bases of the junction left unmatched. From germline, CDR1 is SGHVS and CDR2 FNYEAQ. The CDR3 is 18 amino acids. CDR3 sequence reads: CASSPSPLAGGRTDTQYF. The CDR3 bases are TGTGCCAGCAGCCCTTCCCCCTTAGCGGGAGGGAGGACAGATACGCAGTATTTT.

This chain connects TRBV29-1 to TRBJ2-1, with D perhaps matching TRBD1 (5 bases). V lost 2 bases to trimming and J lost 7 bases, with 9 bases between them. This CDR3 is built from 12 residues. The V gene's germline CDR1 is SQVTM and CDR2 ANQGSEA. The CDR3 nucleotides are TGCAGCGTTGAACAGGACATAAATGAGCAGTTCTTC. Translation: CSVEQDINEQFF.

The chain has TRBV9 and TRBJ2-1; tentatively, D is TRBD2 (6 bases). Germline CDR1 SGDLS, CDR2 YYNGEE. The ends were cut back, 4 bases at V and 0 bases at J, with 26 bases in the middle. This CDR3 has 20 residues. This chain's CDR3 is CASSHPMTWATGDSYNEQFF. DNA for the CDR3: TGTGCCAGCAGCCATCCCATGACATGGGCGACGGGGGACTCCTACAATGAGCAGTTCTTC. Full variable domain (rest looked up from reference TRBV9 and TRBJ2-1): DSGVTQTPKHLITATGQRVTLRCSPRSGDLSVYWYQQSLDQGLQFLIQYYNGEERAKGNILERFSAQQFPDLHSELNLSSLELGDSALYFCASSHPMTWATGDSYNEQFFGPGTRLTVL.

The chain joins TRBV11-2 to TRBJ1-2; D gene uncertain. The V gene's germline CDR1 is SGHAT and CDR2 FQNNGV. The CDR3 loop spans 13 amino acids. Trimming cost V 5 bases and J 0 bases, with 7 bases left between them. CDR3 in amino acids: CASSPQTNYGYTF. CDR3 in DNA: TGTGCCAGCAGCCCTCAGACTAACTATGGCTACACCTTC.

The V gene is TRBV27, the J gene TRBJ2-7, with D perhaps matching TRBD2 (6 bases). The CDR3 consists of 14 residues. V lost 1 base and J 2 bases, leaving 9 bases between the germline ends. Germline CDR1 reads MNHEY; CDR2 reads SMNVEV (reference sequence). CDR3 bases: TGTGCCAGCAGTTTATACGGGAGCACCTACGAGCAGTACTTC. Its protein product is CASSLYGSTYEQYF.

The chain is built from TRBV5-4 and TRBJ2-1; D gene unclear. V lost 4 bases and J 9 bases, leaving 14 bases between the germline ends. Germline assignment: CDR1 SGHNT and CDR2 YYREEE (reference sequence). The CDR3 totals 13 residues. DNA for the CDR3: TGTGCCAGCAGCGTCATGTTCCACGGTGAGCAGTTCTTC. Its translation: CASSVMFHGEQFF. Combining the CDR3 with reference TRBV5-4 and TRBJ2-1 gives the whole variable domain ETGVTQSPTHLIKTRGQQVTLRCSSQSGHNTVSWYQQALGQGPQFIFQYYREEENGRGNFPPRFSGLQFPNYSSELNVNALELDDSALYLCASSVMFHGEQFFGPGTRLTVL.

This rearrangement joins TRBV11-2 to TRBJ1-2, with 7 bases matching TRBD1. V lost 8 bases to trimming and J lost 4 bases; unmatched junction nucleotides: 10. The CDR3 consists of 14 residues. Germline V CDR1 and CDR2: SGHAT, FQNNGV. CDR3 sequence reads: CASAIQTGAYGYTF. The CDR3 DNA sequence: TGTGCCAGCGCGATACAAACAGGGGCCTATGGCTACACCTTC.

A note on this clone: Its ends do not fully match the called genes, so a read error is possible. This chain uses TRBV30 with TRBJ1-4; TRBD1 matches at 8 bases. Germline values: CDR1 GTSNPN, CDR2 SVGIG (reference sequence). The CDR3 extends over 17 amino acids. The CDR3 is CAWGVLRIRQGNEKLFF. The CDR3 coding sequence is TGTGCCTGGGGTGTACTTAGGATTCGACAGGGGAATGAAAAACTGTTTTTT.